These 26 T cell receptor beta chains originate from one sample sequenced in a study of post-analysis software for immune sequencing data. General study findings and limits: Four or five TRBV segments were significantly more frequent in patients than in controls. TRBV5-6, TRBV5-1 and TRBV20-1 were among these segments.

Unique molecular identifiers tagged the TCR beta cDNA libraries. TCRdb reanalysed the PCR reads using MiXCR and keeps one entry per CDR3 protein. The data show some 800,000 distinct CDR3 sequences, 46% seen once. Antigens for these TCRs are unknown. Material: blood. These receptors were obtained from a girl aged 10-17 years with multiple sclerosis.

The rearrangement uses TRBV27 and TRBJ2-1; 12 bases are shared with TRBD2. From germline, CDR1 is MNHEY and CDR2 SMNVEV (reference sequence). The CDR3 runs 15 residues. J gave up 9 bases and V 4 bases, and 7 bases lay outside the gene matches. The CDR3 sequence: CASSSRLAGAFEQFF. CDR3 in DNA: TGTGCCAGCAGTTCCAGACTAGCGGGAGCGTTTGAGCAGTTCTTC.

The rearrangement uses TRBV7-2 and TRBJ1-2, with 7 bases fitting TRBD1. The CDR3 length is 14 residues. Trimming took 5 bases from V and 4 from J; bases not matched to a gene: 7. Germline V gives CDR1 SGHTA, CDR2 FQGNSA. Here the CDR3 DNA reads TGTGCCAGCAGCCCCTTGACAGGGACCTATGGCTACACCTTC. This codes for CASSPLTGTYGYTF.

This clonotype appeared a few times. The V gene is TRBV20-1, the J gene TRBJ2-3, with a weak D call TRBD1 (5 bases). V was trimmed by 0 bases and J by 0 bases, leaving 10 bases between them. Looked up from germline, CDR1 is DFQATT and CDR2 is SNEGSKA (reference sequence). The CDR3 totals 15 residues. The CDR3 reads CSARDWQGSTDTQYF. The CDR3 DNA reads as TGCAGTGCTAGAGATTGGCAGGGTAGCACAGATACGCAGTATTTT.

This clonotype was seen more than once but under ten times. The chain combines TRBV12-3 or TRBV12-4 with TRBJ2-5; D is perhaps TRBD2 (5 bases). The CDR3 has 15 residues. The germline V and J ends were trimmed by 4 bases and 5 bases, with 17 bases remaining between them. CDR3 sequence: CASSSPASGWETQYF. For the CDR3, the DNA is TGTGCCAGCAGTTCACCGGCCTCGGGGTGGGAGACCCAGTACTTC.

V usage is TRBV11-2 and J usage is TRBJ2-7; the match to TRBD2 covers 8 bases. The V gene's germline CDR1 is SGHAT and CDR2 FQNNGV. CDR3 length: 14 residues. V lost 0 bases and J lost 6; bases outside the gene matches: 4. CDR3 nucleotides: TGTGCCAGCAGCTTAGAGGGACTAGGTTTCGAGCAGTACTTC. Translated, it gives CASSLEGLGFEQYF.

V usage is TRBV12-3 or TRBV12-4 and J usage is TRBJ2-5; 7 bases are a match to TRBD1. Trimming removed 10 bases from V and 3 bases from J; junction bases left unmatched: 5. This CDR3 is 12 amino acids long. CDR3 protein: CATGTVKETQYF. DNA of the CDR3: TGTGCCACCGGGACAGTAAAAGAGACCCAGTACTTC.

There are a few counts of this clonotype. The J gene is TRBJ2-5, the V gene TRBV6-5; 12 nucleotides align to TRBD2. This CDR3 is built from 16 residues. Germline CDR1 reads MNHEY; CDR2 reads SVGAGI. V trimming: 6 bases; J trimming: 2 bases; junction bases outside the gene matches: 7. CDR3 amino acids: CASSIGTSGPQETQYF. In DNA, the CDR3 is TGTGCCAGCAGCATCGGGACTAGCGGGCCTCAAGAGACCCAGTACTTC.

The CDR3 here is CASSVSTGANYGYTF. For the CDR3, the DNA is TGTGCCAGCAGCGTATCTACAGGGGCGAACTATGGCTACACCTTC. The rearrangement uses TRBV9 and TRBJ1-2, with TRBD1 identical over 7 bases. This CDR3 is 15 amino acids long. J was trimmed by 2 bases and V by 1 base; bases with no gene match: 5. Germline values: CDR1 SGDLS, CDR2 YYNGEE.

The chain uses TRBV6-5 and TRBJ2-7; 7 bases are shared with TRBD2. The trim removed 0 bases at V and 7 bases at J, leaving 9 bases unmatched. This CDR3 spans 15 amino acids. The germline gives CDR1 MNHEY, CDR2 SVGAGI. The CDR3 coding sequence is TGTGCCAGCAGTTACTCTGTGGGAGGGAACAATGAGCAGTACTTC. Protein: CASSYSVGGNNEQYF.

The V call is TRBV3-1, the J call TRBJ1-5; D is uncertain. The V end was cut by 4 bases, the J end by 1 base, with 17 bases between. Germline V gene data show CDR1 as LGHDT and CDR2 as YNNKEL (reference sequence). CDR3 length: 17 residues. DNA of the CDR3: TGTGCCAGCAGCCCCACCAGAGGTCGGGAGAGCAATCAGCCCCAGCATTTT. It is translated as CASSPTRGRESNQPQHF.

V and J are TRBV7-6 and TRBJ1-2, with 9 bases fitting TRBD1. CDR1 is SGHVS and CDR2 is FNYEAQ in the germline V gene. The CDR3 has 15 amino acids. Trimming removed 4 bases from V and 4 bases from J; junction bases left unmatched: 7. The DNA for the CDR3 is TGTGCCAGCAGCTCTACAGGGGGCGGAGGCTATGGCTACACCTTC. Its protein is CASSSTGGGGYGYTF.

The CDR3 DNA reads TGTGCCAGCAGGTTTTTAAACAGGGTCACATCCTCCTACGAGCAGTACTTC. Amino acids: CASRFLNRVTSSYEQYF. The chain joins TRBV6-1 to TRBJ2-7; TRBD1 might be the D (6 bases). The CDR3 is 17 amino acids. V lost 6 bases and J lost 0, with 21 bases in between. Germline CDR1 reads MNHNS; CDR2 reads SASEGT.

The count of this clonotype is one. This chain connects TRBV20-1 to TRBJ2-7, with TRBD2 matching 9 bases. Matching the DNA end better, TRBJ2-5 makes the J call doubtful. Germline CDR1 reads DFQATT; CDR2 reads SNEGSKA (reference sequence). The CDR3 has 16 amino acids. In nucleotides, the CDR3 is TGCAGTGCTAGAGATGACTCTAGCGGGAAAAAGGAGACCCAGTACTTC. Its translation is CSARDDSSGKKETQYF.

This chain joins TRBV7-2 and TRBJ2-5; D may match TRBD1 or TRBD2 (5 bases each). V dropped 3 bases and J dropped 0 bases, with 8 bases sitting between them. This CDR3 is 14 amino acids long. Germline CDR1 reads SGHTA; CDR2 reads FQGNSA. In DNA form, the CDR3 reads TGTGCCAGCAGCTTGGGGACGTACCAAGAGACCCAGTACTTC. Protein: CASSLGTYQETQYF.

This clonotype has just a few counts. This chain joins TRBV4-2 and TRBJ2-7, with D possibly being TRBD2 (6 bases). The CDR3 covers 16 residues. Germline assignment: CDR1 LGHNA and CDR2 YNFKEQ. Between the trimmed V and J ends, which lost 0 bases and 0 bases, there was a span of 12 bases. This CDR3 is CASSQDQASVSYEQYF. The DNA of the CDR3 is TGTGCCAGCAGCCAAGATCAGGCTAGCGTCTCCTACGAGCAGTACTTC.

The table lists this clonotype with a few counts. The J gene is TRBJ2-5, the V gene TRBV5-1; D is perhaps TRBD2 (5 bases). Germline V lookup: CDR1 SGHRS, CDR2 YFSETQ. Trimming took 4 bases from V and 2 from J, leaving 18 bases between them. The CDR3 contains 16 residues. In DNA form, the CDR3 reads TGCGCCAGCAGCCTTGATCCGGTGGTAGCGCAAGAGACCCAGTACTTC. It encodes CASSLDPVVAQETQYF.

The chain couples TRBV29-1 to TRBJ1-1; 9 nucleotides agree with TRBD1. The germline V gene has CDR1 SQVTM and CDR2 ANQGSEA. The CDR3 length is 13 residues. V lost 7 bases to trimming and J lost 0 bases; unmatched junction nucleotides: 3. The CDR3 sequence: CSGRTGVNTEAFF. The CDR3 DNA sequence: TGCAGCGGCCGGACAGGGGTGAACACTGAAGCTTTCTTT.

This clonotype has just one count. The rearrangement links TRBV6-6 to TRBJ2-5; D is possibly TRBD1 (6 bases). The tail of the sequence fits TRBJ2-7 better, so the J call may be wrong. The CDR3 totals 15 residues. Germline CDR1 is MNHNY and CDR2 is SVGAGI (reference sequence). The DNA of the CDR3 is TGTGCCAGCAGTACCCAGTCCAGGGGAAAAGGCGAGCAGTACTTC. Protein sequence: CASSTQSRGKGEQYF.

Notes on this clonotype: At one end, the junction sequence differs from germline, possibly due to a read error. The chain joins TRBV19 to TRBJ2-1; D possibly corresponds to TRBD1 (6 bases). The DNA end lines up better with TRBJ2-7; the J call may be wrong. The CDR3 covers 13 residues. Germline V gene lookup returns CDR1 LNHDA and CDR2 SQIVND (reference sequence). The CDR3 sequence: CVSSRGQSYEQYF. CDR3 sequence (DNA): TGTGTCAGTAGCCGAGGACAGTCCTACGAGCAGTACTTC.

The chain recombines TRBV5-1 with TRBJ1-2; the D gene is possibly TRBD1 (5 bases). V gave up 0 bases and J gave up 6 bases, with 15 bases separating them. The germline V gene has CDR1 SGHRS and CDR2 YFSETQ. This CDR3 comprises 15 residues. The chain's CDR3 is CASSLVRSGRNGYTF. The DNA of the CDR3 is TGCGCCAGCAGCTTGGTAAGGTCAGGGAGGAATGGCTACACCTTC.

V gene TRBV20-1 combines with J gene TRBJ2-7, with D tentatively TRBD1 (6 bases). CDR3 length equals 15 residues. V lost 3 bases and J lost 4, with 19 bases in between. The germline gives CDR1 DFQATT, CDR2 SNEGSKA (reference sequence). DNA for the CDR3: TGCAGTGCTAGGTTGAGGGAAGGGGGTTTTTACGAGCAGTACTTC. Amino acid sequence: CSARLREGGFYEQYF.

V usage is TRBV7-9 and J usage is TRBJ2-7; 9 bases fit TRBD2. The ends lost 6 bases at V and 0 bases at J; junction bases unmatched: 9. This CDR3 has 16 residues. Germline CDR1 is SEHNR and CDR2 is FQNEAQ (reference sequence). The CDR3 sequence is CASSSISGRPSYEQYF. CDR3 DNA sequence: TGTGCCAGCAGTTCGATTAGCGGGAGACCCTCCTACGAGCAGTACTTC.

The chain employs TRBV6-6 and TRBJ1-5; D is perhaps TRBD1 (6 bases). The CDR3 loop spans 13 amino acids. V was clipped by 6 bases and J by 4 bases, with 10 bases between them. The germline gives CDR1 MNHNY, CDR2 SVGAGI (reference sequence). The chain's CDR3 is CASSRQANQPQHF. Here the CDR3 DNA reads TGTGCCAGCAGCCGACAGGCGAATCAGCCCCAGCATTTT.

This clonotype came up once. The chain employs TRBV20-1 and TRBJ1-5, with TRBD1 matching 9 bases. Trimming removed 4 bases from V and 6 bases from J; junction bases left unmatched: 4. The CDR3 has 13 residues. The V gene's germline CDR1 is DFQATT and CDR2 SNEGSKA (reference sequence). CDR3 in amino acids: CSATGTGFQPQHF. CDR3 in DNA: TGCAGTGCTACTGGGACAGGGTTTCAGCCCCAGCATTTT.

This clonotype was counted only a few times. The chain combines TRBV28 with TRBJ1-2, with 9 positions matching TRBD1. There are 16 residues in the CDR3. Germline V gene lookup returns CDR1 MDHEN and CDR2 SYDVKM. V shed 3 bases, J shed 3 bases, and the junction held 8 bases outside the gene matches. DNA for the CDR3: TGTGCCAGCAGTTTCATAATGGGACAGGGAGACTATGGCTACACCTTC. Protein product: CASSFIMGQGDYGYTF.

This clonotype occurred a few times. This chain connects TRBV10-3 to TRBJ2-1, with 10 bases aligning to TRBD2. V lost 4 bases to trimming and J lost 5 bases; unmatched junction nucleotides: 5. Germline V gives CDR1 ENHRY, CDR2 SYGVKD. The CDR3 is 15 amino acids. CDR3 residues: CAISVAGGFDNEQFF. The CDR3 bases are TGTGCCATCAGTGTAGCGGGAGGATTTGACAATGAGCAGTTCTTC.